These 13 T cell receptor beta chains came from one sample sequenced in a study of beta chain features in type 1 diabetes. The investigators reverse transcribed all of the isolated RNA, so they sequenced expressed TCRB transcripts. Method: immunoSEQ multiplex PCR; TCRdb's copy keeps in-frame clones and lacks some. Altogether approximately 15,000 clones are present, approximately 45% being singletons, with the ten largest covering under 0.6%. Sequencing was carried out using stem cell memory CD4+ T cells from blood. The receptors here all came from a woman between 40 and 55 years old in good health.

This clone was picked up a small number of times. The rearrangement uses TRBV19 and TRBJ2-7; D is possibly TRBD1 (6 bases). Deletions cut 10 bases from V and 3 bases from J, with 19 bases between. The CDR3 covers 14 residues. Germline V gene data show CDR1 as LNHDA and CDR2 as SQIVND (reference sequence). The CDR3 sequence: CATSRQVEFYEQYF. The DNA for the CDR3 is TGTGCCACCTCGAGACAGGTTGAATTCTACGAGCAGTACTTC.

The chain uses TRBV19 and TRBJ1-1; no clear D gene. Between the trimmed V and J ends, which lost 4 bases and 9 bases, there was a span of 18 bases. The CDR3 is made up of 14 amino acids. Germline V gene sequence: CDR1 LNHDA, CDR2 SQIVND (reference sequence). The CDR3 region is CASSTKLGGLKAFF. The CDR3 DNA is TGTGCCAGTAGTACAAAGTTAGGAGGCTTGAAAGCTTTCTTT.

The chain employs TRBV19 and TRBJ1-5, with D tentatively TRBD1 (5 bases). CDR1 is LNHDA and CDR2 is SQIVND in the germline V gene (reference sequence). CDR3 length: 17 amino acids. V was pared by 7 bases and J by 0 bases, with 19 bases between. CDR3 DNA sequence: TGTGCCAGTACTCCCCCACGGGGGGTCCTTAGCAATCAGCCCCAGCATTTT. As protein: CASTPPRGVLSNQPQHF.

The rearrangement joins TRBV6-1 to TRBJ2-7; 15 nucleotides line up with TRBD2. V lost 4 bases to trimming and J lost 6 bases; unmatched junction nucleotides: 4. CDR3 length: 15 amino acids. Germline CDR1 and CDR2: MNHNS and SASEGT. The CDR3 region is CASSGPGLAGGEQYF. The CDR3 DNA sequence: TGTGCCAGCAGTGGCCCGGGACTAGCGGGAGGCGAGCAGTACTTC.

This clone appeared a few times. The CDR3 DNA is TGTGCCAGCAGCGCTAAGAGGAGCACCGGGGAGCTGTTTTTT. This gives the protein CASSAKRSTGELFF. The V gene is TRBV2, the J gene TRBJ2-2; D gene unclear. V was cut by 6 bases and J by 4 bases, with 12 bases left in between. The CDR3 loop spans 14 amino acids. The germline V gene has CDR1 SNHLY and CDR2 FYNNEI.

The rearrangement joins TRBV5-1 to TRBJ1-1; TRBD1 matches at 9 bases. The germline V gene encodes CDR1 SGHRS and CDR2 YFSETQ. V lost 3 bases to trimming and J lost 3 bases; unmatched junction nucleotides: 9. The CDR3 loop spans 16 amino acids. The CDR3 region is CASSSSRDRADTEAFF. CDR3 coding DNA: TGCGCCAGCAGCTCGTCCCGGGACAGGGCTGACACTGAAGCTTTCTTT.

This chain joins TRBV7-2 and TRBJ2-7; 12 bases agree with TRBD1. CDR1 is SGHTA and CDR2 is FQGNSA in the germline V gene. The CDR3 runs to 15 residues. The V gene end was trimmed by 5 bases and the J gene end by 2 bases; junction bases not matched to a gene: 4. As DNA, the CDR3 is TGTGCCAGCAGCCCTGGGACAGGGGGCCCCTACGAGCAGTACTTC. Its protein is CASSPGTGGPYEQYF. Drawing the rest from reference TRBV7-2 and TRBJ2-7, the complete variable domain is GAGVSQSPSNKVTEKGKDVELRCDPISGHTALYWYRQSLGQGLEFLIYFQGNSAPDKSGLPSDRFSAERTGGSVSTLTIQRTQQEDSAVYLCASSPGTGGPYEQYFGPGTRLTVT.

The chain recombines TRBV11-2 with TRBJ2-2, with a possible D match to TRBD2 (6 bases). The V gene's germline CDR1 is SGHAT and CDR2 FQNNGV. The CDR3 sequence is 19 residues long. Between the trimmed V and J ends, which lost 0 bases and 4 bases, there was a span of 21 bases. The chain's CDR3 is CASSLDWIERAQFTGELFF. The CDR3 DNA follows: TGTGCCAGCAGCTTAGATTGGATCGAGCGGGCGCAGTTCACCGGGGAGCTGTTTTTT.

This clone has just a few counts. This chain uses TRBV6-1 with TRBJ1-1; 8 nucleotides line up with TRBD1. Per the germline V gene, CDR1 is MNHNS and CDR2 is SASEGT. The CDR3 is 17 amino acids. J gave up 1 base and V 3 bases, and 10 bases lay outside the gene matches. CDR3 in DNA: TGTGCCAGCAGTGACCTCCAGGGGGCCTCGGGGAACACTGAAGCTTTCTTT. Residues: CASSDLQGASGNTEAFF.

This clone was counted between two and nine times. The chain is built from TRBV6-5 and TRBJ2-5; 9 positions agree with TRBD1. With 7 bases clipped from V and 2 bases from J, the junction kept 5 bases outside the gene matches. This CDR3 spans 14 amino acids. The germline CDR1 and CDR2 sequences are MNHEY and SVGAGI. The CDR3 loop is CASNRGTGQETQYF. In DNA, the CDR3 is TGTGCCAGCAACCGCGGGACAGGGCAAGAGACCCAGTACTTC.

The chain is built from TRBV7-2 and TRBJ2-5; 8 nucleotides match TRBD2. This CDR3 comprises 14 residues. The ends lost 4 bases at V and 5 bases at J; junction bases unmatched: 6. The germline V gene has CDR1 SGHTA and CDR2 FQGNSA. Here the CDR3 DNA reads TGTGCCAGCAGCTCCATACCTAGCGGGGAGACCCAGTACTTC. It translates to CASSSIPSGETQYF.

This clone appeared a single time. This chain uses TRBV6-1 with TRBJ2-7; tentative D call: TRBD1 (7 bases). Per germline, CDR1 MNHNS and CDR2 SASEGT. The CDR3 loop spans 15 amino acids. V gave up 7 bases and J gave up 2 bases, with 18 bases separating them. DNA for the CDR3: TGTGCCAGCACATCAGGGGGGTTCTCGGCCTACGAGCAGTACTTC. It yields the protein CASTSGGFSAYEQYF.

The chain links TRBV2 to TRBJ1-6, with D possibly being TRBD1 (5 bases). V was clipped by 2 bases and J by 7 bases, with 6 bases between them. This CDR3 region has 13 residues. Germline V gene lookup returns CDR1 SNHLY and CDR2 FYNNEI. CDR3 bases: TGTGCCAGCAGTGAATGGGGCAATTCACCCCTCCACTTT. It yields the protein CASSEWGNSPLHF.